This T cell receptor beta chain was obtained from a study of PD-1 blockade in classical Hodgkin lymphoma. This clone has a count of ten or more. Each patient relapsed following autologous stem cell transplantation, and prior brentuximab vedotin exposure differed. Sequencing used immunoSEQ multiplex PCR; TCRdb keeps in-frame clones, though not all of them. There are 49,000 or so clones in the sample; around three quarters occur only once, and about 20% lies in the top ten. This CDR3 is built from 15 residues. Germline lookup yields CDR1 ENHRY and CDR2 SYGVKD. V lost 1 base and J lost 0, with 9 bases in between.

The sample consisted of peripheral blood mononuclear cells (PBMCs), taken before the second cycle of nivolumab. The chain combines TRBV10-3 with TRBJ1-1; TRBD1 might be the D (6 bases). The receptor was isolated from a human donor with classical Hodgkin lymphoma. Written as DNA, the CDR3 is TGTGCCATCAGTGAGTGGCAGGGGATGAACACTGAAGCTTTCTTT. Its protein is CAISEWQGMNTEAFF.